The sample holds a few counts of the clone carrying this T cell receptor beta chain. Antigen: not known. The data stem from a study of regulatory T cells in long-lasting Graves disease. Findings and limits, study-wide: New patients shared approximately 930 public clonotypes, fewer than the 2,500 to 3,500 shared by persistent patients.

TCR beta libraries were built with iRepertoire HTBI primers and Arm-PCR of CDR3 regions. TCRdb re-called the multiplex PCR reads with MiXCR, one entry per CDR3 protein. The table lists hundreds of thousands of distinct CDR3 sequences, roughly 20% of them singletons, with 6.5% to 10% in the top ten. Noted time point: persistent/refractory GD, antithyroid drugs over 5 years with positive TRAb. After RNA was extracted from PBMCs, the TCR library was made from it. Diagnosing Graves' disease relied on the American Thyroid Association guidelines. The sample consisted of peripheral blood mononuclear cells (PBMCs), taken when the disease was refractory, from a patient treated with antithyroid drugs. The TCR originated in a female donor with Graves disease.

CDR3 coding DNA: TGTGCCACAAACAAAGGTAACAGGGACACTGAAGCTTTCTTT. Its translation is CATNKGNRDTEAFF. This chain connects TRBV6-2 or TRBV6-3 to TRBJ1-1; a weak D match, TRBD1 (6 bases). Trimming took off 10 bases at V and 3 bases at J, with 18 bases between the two ends. This CDR3 is 14 amino acids long. The germline CDR1 and CDR2 sequences are MNHEY and SVGEGT.